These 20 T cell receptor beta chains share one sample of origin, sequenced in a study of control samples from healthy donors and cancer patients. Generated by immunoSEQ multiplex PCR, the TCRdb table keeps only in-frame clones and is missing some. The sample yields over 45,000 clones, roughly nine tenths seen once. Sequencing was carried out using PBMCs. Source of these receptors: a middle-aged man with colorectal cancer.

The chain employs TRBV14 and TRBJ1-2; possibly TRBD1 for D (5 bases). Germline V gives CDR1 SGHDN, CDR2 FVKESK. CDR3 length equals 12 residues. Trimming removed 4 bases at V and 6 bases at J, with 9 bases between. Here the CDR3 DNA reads TGTGCCAGCAGCCGATACAGGCATGGCTACACCTTC. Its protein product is CASSRYRHGYTF.

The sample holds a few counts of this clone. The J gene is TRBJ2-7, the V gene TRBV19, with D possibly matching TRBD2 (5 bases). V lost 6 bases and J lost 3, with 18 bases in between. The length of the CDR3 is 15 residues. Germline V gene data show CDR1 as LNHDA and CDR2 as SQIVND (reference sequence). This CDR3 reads CASRGLISGGYEQYF. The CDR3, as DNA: TGTGCCAGTAGAGGACTGATTAGTGGAGGCTACGAGCAGTACTTC.

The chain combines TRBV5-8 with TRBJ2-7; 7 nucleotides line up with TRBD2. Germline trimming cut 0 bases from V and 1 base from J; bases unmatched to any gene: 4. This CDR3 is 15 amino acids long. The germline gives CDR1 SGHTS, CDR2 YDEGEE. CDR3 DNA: TGTGCCAGCAGCTTGGGGGGACTACAGTCCTACGAGCAGTACTTC. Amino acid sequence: CASSLGGLQSYEQYF.

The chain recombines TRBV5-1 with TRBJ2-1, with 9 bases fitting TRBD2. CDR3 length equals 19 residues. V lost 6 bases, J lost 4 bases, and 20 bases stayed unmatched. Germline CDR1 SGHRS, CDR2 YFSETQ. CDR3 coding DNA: TGCGCCAGCAACATCTGGGGACGAATAGCGGGAGATCGGTACAATGAGCAGTTCTTC. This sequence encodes CASNIWGRIAGDRYNEQFF. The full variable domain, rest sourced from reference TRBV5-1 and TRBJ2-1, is KAGVTQTPRYLIKTRGQQVTLSCSPISGHRSVSWYQQTPGQGLQFLFEYFSETQRNKGNFPGRFSGRQFSNSRSEMNVSTLELGDSALYLCASNIWGRIAGDRYNEQFFGPGTRLTVL.

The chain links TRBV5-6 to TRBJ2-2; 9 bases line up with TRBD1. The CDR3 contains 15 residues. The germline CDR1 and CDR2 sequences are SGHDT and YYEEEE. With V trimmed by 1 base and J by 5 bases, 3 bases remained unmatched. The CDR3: CASSLYGQGTGELFF. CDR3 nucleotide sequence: TGTGCCAGCAGCTTGTATGGACAGGGGACCGGGGAGCTGTTTTTT.

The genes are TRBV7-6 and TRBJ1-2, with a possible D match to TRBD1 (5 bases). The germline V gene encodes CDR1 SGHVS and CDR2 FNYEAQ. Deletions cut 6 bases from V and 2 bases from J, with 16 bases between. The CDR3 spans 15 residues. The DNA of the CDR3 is TGTGCCAGCAGGATAAGGGACGCTAAGAACTATGGCTACACCTTC. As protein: CASRIRDAKNYGYTF.

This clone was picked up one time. Here the CDR3 reads CASSQWDRGRYNEQFF. The CDR3 DNA sequence: TGTGCCAGCAGCCAATGGGACAGGGGGCGATACAATGAGCAGTTCTTC. V usage is TRBV3-1 (or the pseudogene TRBV3-2) and J usage is TRBJ2-1; 12 nucleotides match TRBD1. Germline CDR1 reads LGHDT; CDR2 reads YNNKEL (reference sequence). The CDR3 totals 16 residues. Trimming took 2 bases from V and 4 from J; bases not matched to a gene: 3.

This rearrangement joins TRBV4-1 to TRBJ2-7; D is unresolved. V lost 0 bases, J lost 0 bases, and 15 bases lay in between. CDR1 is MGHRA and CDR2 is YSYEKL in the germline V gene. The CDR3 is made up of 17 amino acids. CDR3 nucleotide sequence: TGCGCCAGCAGCCAAGAAAGTCGGAGAGGATCCTCCTACGAGCAGTACTTC. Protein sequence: CASSQESRRGSSYEQYF.

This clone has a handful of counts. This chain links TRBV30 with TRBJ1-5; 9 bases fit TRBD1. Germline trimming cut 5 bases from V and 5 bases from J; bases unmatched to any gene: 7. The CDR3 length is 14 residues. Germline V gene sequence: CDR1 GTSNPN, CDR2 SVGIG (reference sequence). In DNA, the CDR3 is TGTGCCTGGGGCCGGGGACAGGGCGATCAGCCCCAGCATTTT. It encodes CAWGRGQGDQPQHF.

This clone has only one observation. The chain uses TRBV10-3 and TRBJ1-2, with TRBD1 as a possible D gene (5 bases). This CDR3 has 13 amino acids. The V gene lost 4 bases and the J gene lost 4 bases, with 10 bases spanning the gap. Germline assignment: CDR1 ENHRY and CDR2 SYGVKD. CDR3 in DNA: TGTGCCATCAGTGGGGGGGAAGGCTATGGCTACACCTTC. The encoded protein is CAISGGEGYGYTF.

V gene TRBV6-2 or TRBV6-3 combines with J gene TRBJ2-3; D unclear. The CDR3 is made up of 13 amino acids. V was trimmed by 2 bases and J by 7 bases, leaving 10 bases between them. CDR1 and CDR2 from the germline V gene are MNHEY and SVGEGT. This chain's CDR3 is CASSYVAGNTQYF. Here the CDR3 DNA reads TGTGCCAGCAGTTACGTGGCTGGGAATACGCAGTATTTT.

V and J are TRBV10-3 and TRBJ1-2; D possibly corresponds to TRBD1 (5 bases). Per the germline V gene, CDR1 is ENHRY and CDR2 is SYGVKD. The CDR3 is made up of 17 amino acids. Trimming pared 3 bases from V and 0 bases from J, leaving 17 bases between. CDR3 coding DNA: TGTGCCATCAGTGAATTTAATCAGGGCCTCACTAACTATGGCTACACCTTC. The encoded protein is CAISEFNQGLTNYGYTF.

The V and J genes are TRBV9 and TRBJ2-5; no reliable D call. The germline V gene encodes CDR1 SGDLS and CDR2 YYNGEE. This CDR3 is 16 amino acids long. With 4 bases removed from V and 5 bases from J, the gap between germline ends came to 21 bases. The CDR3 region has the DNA TGTGCCAGCAGCCTCTCCCTGAACAGAGCAGTGGAGACCCAGTACTTC. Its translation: CASSLSLNRAVETQYF.

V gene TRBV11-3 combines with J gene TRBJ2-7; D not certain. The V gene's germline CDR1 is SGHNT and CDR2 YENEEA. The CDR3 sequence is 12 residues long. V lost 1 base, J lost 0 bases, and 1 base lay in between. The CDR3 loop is CASSLGSYEQYF. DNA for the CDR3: TGTGCCAGCAGCTTAGGCTCCTACGAGCAGTACTTC. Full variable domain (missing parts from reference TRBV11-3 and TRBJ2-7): EAGVVQSPRYKIIEKKQPVAFWCNPISGHNTLYWYLQNLGQGPELLIRYENEEAVDDSQLPKDRFSAERLKGVDSTLKIQPAELGDSAVYLCASSLGSYEQYFGPGTRLTVT.

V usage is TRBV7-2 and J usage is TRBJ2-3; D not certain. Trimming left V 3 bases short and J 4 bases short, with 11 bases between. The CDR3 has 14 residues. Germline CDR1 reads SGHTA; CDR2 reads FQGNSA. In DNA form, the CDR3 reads TGTGCCAGCAGCTTTAGCTGGCTAGCAGATACGCAGTATTTT. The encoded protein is CASSFSWLADTQYF.

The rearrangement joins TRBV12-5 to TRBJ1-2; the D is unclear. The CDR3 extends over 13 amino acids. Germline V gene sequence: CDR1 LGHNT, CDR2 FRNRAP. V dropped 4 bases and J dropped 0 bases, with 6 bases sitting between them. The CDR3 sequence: CASGYRANYGYTF. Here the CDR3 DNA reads TGTGCTAGTGGTTACAGAGCTAACTATGGCTACACCTTC.

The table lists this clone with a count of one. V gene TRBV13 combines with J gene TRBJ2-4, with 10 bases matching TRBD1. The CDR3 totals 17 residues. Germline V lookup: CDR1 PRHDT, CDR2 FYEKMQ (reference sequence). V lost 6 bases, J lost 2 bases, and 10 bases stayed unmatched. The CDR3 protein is CASSLTGGMRTKNIQYF. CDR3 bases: TGTGCCAGCAGTTTGACAGGGGGCATGAGAACCAAAAACATTCAGTACTTC.

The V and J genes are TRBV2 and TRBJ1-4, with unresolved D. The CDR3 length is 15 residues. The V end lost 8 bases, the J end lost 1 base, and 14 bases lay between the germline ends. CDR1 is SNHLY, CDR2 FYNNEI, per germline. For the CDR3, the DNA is TGTGCCAGCGTTCAAGCCCTTTTAACTAATGAAAAACTGTTTTTT. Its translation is CASVQALLTNEKLFF.

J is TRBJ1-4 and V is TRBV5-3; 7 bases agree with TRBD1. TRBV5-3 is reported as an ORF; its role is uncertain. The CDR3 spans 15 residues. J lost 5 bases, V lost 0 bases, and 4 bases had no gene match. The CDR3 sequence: CARSLARQGNEKLFF. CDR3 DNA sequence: TGTGCCAGAAGCTTGGCGAGACAGGGAAATGAAAAACTGTTTTTT.

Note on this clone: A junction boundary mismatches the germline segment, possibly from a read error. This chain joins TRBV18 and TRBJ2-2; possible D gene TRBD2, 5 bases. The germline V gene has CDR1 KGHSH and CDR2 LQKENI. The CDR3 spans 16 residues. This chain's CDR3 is CASSHTGFGNSGELFF. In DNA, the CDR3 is TGTGCCAGCTCTCACACTGGGTTCGGGAACAGCGGGGAGCTGTTTTTT. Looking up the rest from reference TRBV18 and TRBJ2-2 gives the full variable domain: NAGVMQNPRHLVRRRGQEARLRCSPMKGHSHVYWYRQLPEEGLKFMVYLQKENIIDESGMPKERFSAEFPKEGPSILRIQQVVRGDSAAYFCASSHTGFGNSGELFFGEGSRLTVL.